The 23 T cell receptor beta chains below were found in one sample sequenced in a study of blood T cells in healthy people across ages. A second roughly 6 to 12 cycle PCR used barcoded and J-beta primers. One entry per CDR3 protein, called by TCRdb with MiXCR from the 5' RACE reads. The sample has more than 750,000 distinct CDR3 sequences, roughly 28% seen once; the top ten hold roughly 10%. Separately, the same data were catalogued under a study of T cells of mothers and their children.

Sequencing was carried out using blood. The receptors derive from a woman aged 40 to 50 in good health.

The chain employs TRBV20-1 and TRBJ2-7; 10 bases line up with TRBD2. J lost 2 bases, V lost 8 bases, and 15 bases had no gene match. CDR1 is DFQATT, CDR2 SNEGSKA, per germline (reference sequence). This CDR3 is built from 16 residues. CDR3 residues: CSPTPRRLAGAYEQYF. DNA of the CDR3: TGCAGTCCTACCCCCCGCCGGCTAGCGGGAGCCTACGAGCAGTACTTC.

This clonotype was counted only a few times. The genes are TRBV20-1 and TRBJ1-5; TRBD1 matches 7 bases. Germline lookup yields CDR1 DFQATT and CDR2 SNEGSKA (reference sequence). V lost 5 bases, J lost 4 bases, and 5 bases stayed unmatched. The CDR3 has 13 amino acids. CDR3 coding DNA: TGCAGTGCTTTCGGACAGGTGAATCAGCCCCAGCATTTT. Protein sequence: CSAFGQVNQPQHF.

The gene calls are TRBV20-1 and TRBJ1-1; 10 bases are shared with TRBD1. The CDR3 loop spans 16 amino acids. The ends lost 4 bases at V and 5 bases at J; junction bases unmatched: 13. Germline V lookup: CDR1 DFQATT, CDR2 SNEGSKA (reference sequence). This CDR3 reads CSAIDRGRKGWTEAFF. The CDR3, as DNA: TGCAGTGCTATCGACAGGGGGCGTAAGGGGTGGACTGAAGCTTTCTTT.

This clonotype was detected only once. One end of the junction varies from germline; a read error may be responsible. The V gene is TRBV7-9, the J gene TRBJ1-1; the D gene is possibly TRBD1 (5 bases). This CDR3 has 15 residues. Per germline, CDR1 SEHNR and CDR2 FQNEAQ (reference sequence). This chain's CDR3 is CASSVALGRGTEAFF. The CDR3 DNA is TGTGCCAGCAGCGTAGCATTGGGTAGGGGCACTGAAGCTTTCTTT.

Of note for this clonotype: A far larger clone is just one base off, so this is likely a read error. The chain is built from TRBV3-1 and TRBJ2-7; D gene ambiguous. With 1 base removed from V and 4 bases from J, the gap between germline ends came to 5 bases. Germline V gives CDR1 LGHDT, CDR2 YNNKEL (reference sequence). The CDR3 has 12 amino acids. The CDR3 nucleotides read TGTGCCAGCAGCCAAGGGCGATACGAGCAGTACGTC. As protein: CASSQGRYEQYV.

This clonotype was recorded many times. V gene TRBV10-3 combines with J gene TRBJ2-7; no clear D. V dropped 6 bases and J dropped 2 bases, with 14 bases sitting between them. Germline loops: CDR1 ENHRY, CDR2 SYGVKD. This CDR3 has 14 amino acids. The CDR3 DNA reads TGTGCCATCAGCGGAAATTACCCACCCTACGAGCAGTACTTC. Its translation: CAISGNYPPYEQYF.

In its sample, this clonotype was seen a few times. The CDR3 DNA reads TGCAGTGCTAGAGATCTGCGGGGACTAGCCAAAAACATTCAGTACTTC. Translation: CSARDLRGLAKNIQYF. The chain links TRBV20-1 to TRBJ2-4; D may be TRBD2 (6 bases). Between the trimmed V and J ends, which lost 0 bases and 0 bases, there was a span of 12 bases. Per the germline V gene, CDR1 is DFQATT and CDR2 is SNEGSKA (reference sequence). The CDR3 consists of 16 residues.

The chain is built from TRBV7-2 and TRBJ2-7; 8 positions agree with TRBD1. With 0 bases clipped from V and 4 bases from J, the junction kept 8 bases outside the gene matches. Looked up from germline, CDR1 is SGHTA and CDR2 is FQGNSA. This CDR3 has 16 residues. The CDR3 protein is CASSLARGTGTYEQYF. CDR3 nucleotides: TGTGCCAGCAGCTTAGCGAGAGGGACAGGTACATACGAGCAGTACTTC.

Concerning this clonotype: This sequence may be a read error, since a much larger clone differs from it by one base. The chain uses TRBV5-1 and TRBJ2-5; D may correspond to TRBD1 or TRBD2 (5 bases each). This CDR3 is built from 13 residues. Germline CDR1 reads SGHRS; CDR2 reads YFSETQ. The chain's CDR3 is CASSFSGQETRYF. The CDR3 nucleotides are TGCGCCAGCAGCTTTTCGGGGCAAGAGACCCGGTACTTC.

This rearrangement joins TRBV28 to TRBJ1-5; D gene ambiguous. This CDR3 region has 14 residues. V was shortened by 9 bases and J by 7 bases, with 19 bases between the two germline ends. The germline V gene encodes CDR1 MDHEN and CDR2 SYDVKM. The CDR3 region has the DNA TGTGCCAGTAAGGATGTACCGTCCCAACAGCCCCAGCATTTT. Protein product: CASKDVPSQQPQHF.

Concerning this clonotype: Being one base from a much bigger clone, this may be a read error. This sequence joins TRBV9 and TRBJ2-5; TRBD1 aligns across 7 bases. With V trimmed by 3 bases and J by 3 bases, 5 bases remained unmatched. The CDR3 sequence is 14 residues long. Germline lookup yields CDR1 SGDLS and CDR2 YYNGEE. The DNA of the CDR3 is TGTGCCAGCAGCGGAGCAACAGGGGAAGAGACCCAGTACTTC. Its protein is CASSGATGEETQYF.

The J gene is TRBJ2-1, the V gene TRBV9, with 10 bases lining up with TRBD2. This CDR3 has 14 amino acids. CDR1 and CDR2 from the germline V gene are SGDLS and YYNGEE. The trim removed 2 bases at V and 6 bases at J, leaving 2 bases unmatched. CDR3 in amino acids: CASSVGLAANEQFF. The CDR3 coding sequence is TGTGCCAGCAGCGTCGGACTAGCGGCCAATGAGCAGTTCTTC.

This chain uses TRBV10-1 with TRBJ2-1; TRBD2 is a possible D gene (6 bases). V gave up 2 bases and J gave up 6 bases, with 11 bases separating them. The CDR3 has 14 residues. Germline CDR1 and CDR2: WNHNN and SYGVQD (reference sequence). The CDR3 nucleotides are TGCGCCAGCAGTGAGCCCTGGGACTTCAATGAGCAGTTCTTC. Translated: CASSEPWDFNEQFF.

Of note for this clonotype: A junction boundary mismatches the germline segment, possibly from a read error. This rearrangement joins TRBV4-1 to TRBJ2-3; no definite D call. This CDR3 is built from 14 residues. CDR1 and CDR2 from the germline V gene are MGHRA and YSYEKL. CDR3 amino acids: CANSQETVTDTQYF. CDR3 DNA sequence: TGCGCCAACAGCCAAGAAACAGTTACAGATACGCAGTATTTT.

In the case of this clonotype: One end of the junction does not line up with germline, which may come from a read error. The chain employs TRBV7-6 and TRBJ1-2; D may be TRBD1 (5 bases). The CDR3 is 13 residues long. Germline V gene lookup returns CDR1 SGHVS and CDR2 FNYEAQ. CDR3 coding DNA: TGTGCCAGCAGCCCAGACAGAAACTATGGCTGCACCTTC. As protein: CASSPDRNYGCTF.

The genes are TRBV6-6 and TRBJ2-3, with TRBD2 as a possible D gene (5 bases). Germline CDR1 is MNHNY and CDR2 is SVGAGI (reference sequence). This CDR3 comprises 15 residues. V lost 6 bases and J lost 4, with 17 bases in between. For the CDR3, the DNA is TGTGCCAGCAGCTTACCGTCTTGGCGGGCAGATACGCAGTATTTT. Translating it yields CASSLPSWRADTQYF.

The gene calls are TRBV11-2 and TRBJ2-3; a possible D gene is TRBD2 (5 bases). The germline V and J ends were trimmed by 2 bases and 0 bases, with 15 bases remaining between them. The V gene's germline CDR1 is SGHAT and CDR2 FQNNGV. This CDR3 spans 17 amino acids. This chain's CDR3 is CASSLSPRAASTDTQYF. CDR3 in DNA: TGTGCCAGCAGCTTATCCCCGAGGGCAGCGAGCACAGATACGCAGTATTTT.

This clonotype occurred a few times. The J gene is TRBJ1-1, the V gene TRBV3-1; 9 nucleotides agree with TRBD1. Germline V gene data show CDR1 as LGHDT and CDR2 as YNNKEL (reference sequence). The CDR3 contains 16 residues. The ends lost 8 bases at V and 0 bases at J; junction bases unmatched: 10. The CDR3 reads CASRPGTGMMNTEAFF. Here the CDR3 DNA reads TGTGCCAGCCGTCCCGGGACAGGGATGATGAACACTGAAGCTTTCTTT. The whole variable domain, remainder taken from reference TRBV3-1 and TRBJ1-1, is DTAVSQTPKYLVTQMGNDKSIKCEQNLGHDTMYWYKQDSKKFLKIMFSYNNKELIINETVPNRFSPKSPDKAHLNLHINSLELGDSAVYFCASRPGTGMMNTEAFFGQGTRLTVV.

Worth noting for this clonotype: It may be a read error: a sequence one base away is much more abundant. This chain joins TRBV28 and TRBJ2-1, with a weak D call TRBD2 (5 bases). This CDR3 comprises 14 residues. The germline CDR1 and CDR2 sequences are MDHEN and SYDVKM. In nucleotides, the CDR3 is TGTGCCTGCAGTTTACCCCGGGGTTACAATGAGCAGTTCTTC. This translates into CACSLPRGYNEQFF.

The chain is built from TRBV4-3 and TRBJ2-2; D call uncertain. V lost 0 bases to trimming and J lost 2 bases, with 16 bases between them. The CDR3 has 18 amino acids. Germline assignment: CDR1 LGHNA and CDR2 YSLEER. The CDR3 bases are TGCGCCAGCAGCCAAGATGAGGCCGAAAACTTTAACACCGGGGAGCTGTTTTTT. It encodes CASSQDEAENFNTGELFF.

The rearrangement links TRBV5-1 to TRBJ1-2; 7 nucleotides align to TRBD1. From germline, CDR1 is SGHRS and CDR2 YFSETQ. After removal of 7 bases from V and 8 bases from J, the junction contained 11 bases not matched to a gene. This CDR3 contains 13 residues. The CDR3 sequence: CASGQGTALGYTF. CDR3 coding DNA: TGCGCCAGCGGCCAAGGGACAGCCTTGGGCTACACCTTC. The full variable domain, rest sourced from reference TRBV5-1 and TRBJ1-2, is KAGVTQTPRYLIKTRGQQVTLSCSPISGHRSVSWYQQTPGQGLQFLFEYFSETQRNKGNFPGRFSGRQFSNSRSEMNVSTLELGDSALYLCASGQGTALGYTFGSGTRLTVV.

This clonotype was found many times. The chain recombines TRBV5-1 with TRBJ1-1; D may be TRBD1 (6 bases). V lost 4 bases and J lost 6, with 19 bases in between. The CDR3 sequence is 15 residues long. CDR1 and CDR2 (germline): SGHRS, YFSETQ. CDR3 nucleotides: TGCGCCAGCAGCCATTACAGGGACAAGATGGCTGAAGCTTTCTTT. Translation gives CASSHYRDKMAEAFF.

V and J are TRBV18 and TRBJ1-6; D unclear. CDR1 is KGHSH, CDR2 LQKENI, per germline. The V gene lost 2 bases and the J gene lost 5 bases, with 13 bases spanning the gap. The length of the CDR3 is 16 residues. In DNA form, the CDR3 reads TGTGCCAGCTCACCAGCGAATGGGCGGAATAATTCACCCCTCCACTTT. Its protein product is CASSPANGRNNSPLHF.